This T cell receptor (beta chain) comes out of a study of CD8 T cells in ankylosing spondylitis. In germline, CDR1 is LGHDT, CDR2 YNNKEL (reference sequence). The ends lost 4 bases at V and 7 bases at J; junction bases unmatched: 6. The CDR3 runs to 14 residues. Quantitative 5'-RACE was performed with molecular barcodes, and it yielded the TCR beta libraries. MiXCR, applied by TCRdb to the 5' RACE reads, yields one record per CDR3 protein. The sample holds roughly 130,000 distinct CDR3 sequences, over 6.5% seen once. This clonotype was seen only a few times. The chain links TRBV3-1 to TRBJ1-5, with 8 positions matching TRBD1. The clonotype originates from a male donor with ankylosing spondylitis or in good health (not recorded which). The sample was blood, either unsorted or a sorted T cell fraction (not recorded which). The CDR3 sequence is CASSLGQGPQPQHF. The CDR3 DNA is TGTGCCAGCAGCCTTGGACAGGGACCCCAGCCCCAGCATTTT.